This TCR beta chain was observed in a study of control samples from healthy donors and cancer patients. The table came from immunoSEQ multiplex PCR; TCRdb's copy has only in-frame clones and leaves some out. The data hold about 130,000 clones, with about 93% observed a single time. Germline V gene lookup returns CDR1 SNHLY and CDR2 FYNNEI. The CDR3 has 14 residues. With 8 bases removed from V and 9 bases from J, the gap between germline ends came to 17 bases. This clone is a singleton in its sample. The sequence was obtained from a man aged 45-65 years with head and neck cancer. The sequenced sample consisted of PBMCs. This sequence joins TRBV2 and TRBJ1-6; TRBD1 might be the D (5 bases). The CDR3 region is CASSGGGFGSPLHF. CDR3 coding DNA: TGTGCCAGCTCTGGGGGAGGATTCGGTTCACCCCTCCACTTT.